A single sample gave rise to the 6 T cell receptor beta chains below, sequenced in a study of PD-1 blockade in classical Hodgkin lymphoma. Exposure to brentuximab vedotin varied, and each patient had relapsed following autologous stem cell transplantation. Magnetic negative selection served to purify CD4+ T cells out of PBMCs that had been thawed. Sequenced by immunoSEQ multiplex PCR; TCRdb stores in-frame clones only, minus some. The data show approximately 25,000 clones, less than 90% seen once. The sample consisted of CD4+ T cells from blood, taken at baseline. Receptor source: a human donor with classical Hodgkin lymphoma.

This chain joins TRBV7-3 and TRBJ2-3; D call uncertain. Deletions cut 2 bases from V and 5 bases from J, with 20 bases between. The CDR3 is made up of 17 amino acids. CDR1 is SGHTA, CDR2 FQGTGA, per germline. The CDR3 spells CASSLAATGAFGDTQYF. The CDR3 DNA sequence: TGTGCCAGCAGCTTAGCCGCGACTGGAGCCTTCGGAGATACGCAGTATTTT.

In its sample, this clone was seen a few times. The chain is built from TRBV7-9 and TRBJ1-2; D is possibly TRBD1 (5 bases). This CDR3 comprises 13 residues. The ends were cut back, 3 bases at V and 8 bases at J, with 13 bases in the middle. Germline CDR1 reads SEHNR; CDR2 reads FQNEAQ (reference sequence). The CDR3 nucleotides are TGTGCCAGCAGCTTCCAGGGCGTCGCGGGCTACACCTTC. The encoded protein is CASSFQGVAGYTF.

The V gene is TRBV7-9, the J gene TRBJ1-2, with a tentative D call TRBD1 (5 bases). Germline lookup yields CDR1 SEHNR and CDR2 FQNEAQ (reference sequence). V shed 5 bases and J shed 4 bases, with 11 bases lying between them. The CDR3 loop spans 13 amino acids. The CDR3 sequence: CASSLGAGYGYTF. CDR3 coding DNA: TGTGCCAGCAGCCTTGGGGCGGGCTATGGCTACACCTTC.

The chain links TRBV7-3 to TRBJ2-7; perhaps TRBD2 as D (5 bases). Trimming left V 3 bases short and J 2 bases short, with 11 bases between. Per the germline V gene, CDR1 is SGHTA and CDR2 is FQGTGA. CDR3 length: 14 residues. In nucleotides, the CDR3 is TGTGCCAGCAGCTTTCAGAGGGATACCTACGAGCAGTACTTC. Protein sequence: CASSFQRDTYEQYF. The complete variable domain, with remaining parts taken from reference TRBV7-3 and TRBJ2-7, reads GAGVSQTPSNKVTEKGKYVELRCDPISGHTALYWYRQSLGQGPEFLIYFQGTGAADDSGLPNDRFFAVRPEGSVSTLKIQRTERGDSAVYLCASSFQRDTYEQYFGPGTRLTVT.

V is TRBV25-1 and J is TRBJ2-5, with D perhaps given as TRBD1 or TRBD2 (6 bases each). Trimming cost V 1 base and J 3 bases, with 12 bases left between them. The CDR3 sequence is 15 residues long. Germline-derived CDR1 and CDR2 are MGHDK and SYGVNS. The CDR3 sequence is CASSEFRGAEETQYF. The CDR3 DNA reads as TGTGCCAGCAGTGAATTTAGGGGGGCCGAAGAGACCCAGTACTTC.

The rearrangement joins TRBV10-3 to TRBJ2-1; 7 bases fit TRBD2. Trimming removed 1 base from V and 4 bases from J; junction bases left unmatched: 4. The CDR3 contains 15 residues. Germline V lookup: CDR1 ENHRY, CDR2 SYGVKD. CDR3 DNA sequence: TGTGCCATCAGTGAGTATACTAGCGAATACAATGAGCAGTTCTTC. Its translation is CAISEYTSEYNEQFF.